This TCR beta chain was sequenced for a study of spatial heterogeneity in lung cancer. Overall study context: Among detected sequences, beta-chain ones consistently exceeded alpha-chain ones in number.

Stated time point: blood at routine non-recurrence follow-up after resection. TCRdb itself ran the 5' RACE reads through MiXCR, one entry per CDR3 protein. The profile shows over 15,000 distinct CDR3 sequences, 5.5% to 7% of them singletons. The germline V gene encodes CDR1 KGHDR and CDR2 SFDVKD. The CDR3 runs 15 residues. V dropped 3 bases and J dropped 6; count of bases not matched to a gene: 3. The source material was PBMCs, sampled at follow-up. This chain links TRBV24-1 with TRBJ2-1; 11 bases align to TRBD2. This clonotype was obtained from a male donor with early-stage non-small cell lung cancer. Here the CDR3 reads CATSDPLAGGNEQFF. The CDR3 DNA reads as TGTGCCACCAGTGATCCCCTAGCGGGAGGCAATGAGCAGTTCTTC.